The 25 T cell receptor beta chains listed next were all sequenced from one sample in a study of patients and donors after allogeneic stem cell transplantation. TCRdb independently ran MiXCR on the RT-PCR reads; one entry per CDR3 protein. This sample carries fewer than 500,000 distinct CDR3 sequences, around 15% of them seen once, and the ten largest clones take roughly 7%. Sequenced: blood, either unsorted or a sorted T cell fraction (not recorded which). These receptors all come from a human donor who was either an allogeneic HSCT recipient or a stem cell or donor lymphocyte infusion donor (not recorded which). It is not recorded whose cells these are; they may come from a transplant donor.

In its sample, this clonotype was seen a few times. This chain connects TRBV29-1 to TRBJ2-3; 13 nucleotides align to TRBD2. The CDR3 is 15 residues long. CDR1 and CDR2 from the germline V gene are SQVTM and ANQGSEA. Trimming at V came to 6 bases and at J to 4 bases, leaving 7 bases not matched to a gene. In DNA, the CDR3 is TGCAGCGTGGAACTAGCGGGAGGGCCTGCAGATACGCAGTATTTT. This translates into CSVELAGGPADTQYF.

This chain connects TRBV13 to TRBJ2-7; no reliable D call. The V gene lost 0 bases and the J gene lost 0 bases, with 12 bases spanning the gap. In germline, CDR1 is PRHDT, CDR2 FYEKMQ (reference sequence). The length of the CDR3 is 16 residues. The CDR3 is CASSLGVGRSSYEQYF. In DNA form, the CDR3 reads TGTGCCAGCAGCTTAGGTGTGGGCCGCTCCTCCTACGAGCAGTACTTC.

The V gene is TRBV7-8, the J gene TRBJ1-3; possible D gene TRBD1, 6 bases. The germline V gene has CDR1 SGHVS and CDR2 FQNEAQ. CDR3 length: 15 amino acids. The V gene lost 3 bases and the J gene lost 8 bases, with 17 bases spanning the gap. The DNA of the CDR3 is TGTGCCAGCAGCTTCCCGGGACAAGGGATAGACACCATATATTTT. Translation gives CASSFPGQGIDTIYF.

The chain joins TRBV7-2 to TRBJ2-1; the D gene is possibly TRBD2 (6 bases). This CDR3 has 14 amino acids. Trimming took off 3 bases at V and 5 bases at J, with 11 bases between the two ends. Per germline, CDR1 SGHTA and CDR2 FQGNSA. The CDR3 DNA sequence: TGTGCCAGCAGCTTTTGGGGGAGGAACAATGAGCAGTTCTTC. Residues: CASSFWGRNNEQFF.

In this sample, this clonotype turned up a few times. This chain joins TRBV21-1 and TRBJ2-1; TRBD1, the table's D call, lacks a check against the DNA. TRBV21-1 represents a pseudogene. This CDR3 contains 16 residues. Written as DNA, the CDR3 is TGTGCCCGCCGTTCGAGAGCGCCAAGCTCCTACAATGAGCAGTTCTTC. The encoded protein is CARRSRAPSSYNEQFF.

This clonotype was counted a few times. The chain links TRBV5-1 to TRBJ1-1, with 8 bases that match TRBD1. The V and J ends lost 4 bases and 4 bases, in that order; junction bases with no gene match: 3. There are 13 residues in the CDR3. Germline V gene data show CDR1 as SGHRS and CDR2 as YFSETQ. CDR3 residues: CASSGTGFTEAFF. DNA for the CDR3: TGCGCCAGCAGCGGGACAGGTTTCACTGAAGCTTTCTTT.

This clonotype was counted a few times. One end of the junction does not line up with germline, which may come from a read error. V gene TRBV20-1 combines with J gene TRBJ1-3; D uncertain. The CDR3 contains 14 residues. CDR1 is DFQATT and CDR2 is SNEGSKA in the germline V gene (reference sequence). The chain's CDR3 is CSAGDPKAGNTIYF. The DNA for the CDR3 is TGCAGTGCTGGAGACCCAAAGGCCGGAAACACCATATATTTT.

The chain employs TRBV7-8 and TRBJ2-7, with D possibly matching TRBD2 (7 bases). V dropped 5 bases and J dropped 6 bases, with 23 bases sitting between them. This CDR3 has 16 amino acids. In germline, CDR1 is SGHVS, CDR2 FQNEAQ. CDR3 in DNA: TGTGCCAGCAGCCCCGGGGGGCTAGCGGAAGGAAGCGAGCAGTACTTC. Its translation is CASSPGGLAEGSEQYF.

The chain has TRBV18 and TRBJ2-6; 7 bases are a match to TRBD1. The J segment lost 0 bases and the V segment lost 7 bases, leaving 12 bases of the junction unmatched. This CDR3 comprises 18 residues. Germline V gene data show CDR1 as KGHSH and CDR2 as LQKENI. Here the CDR3 DNA reads TGTGCCAGCTACCAACTGGACAGGTTTAACTCTGGGGCCAACGTCCTGACTTTC. It encodes CASYQLDRFNSGANVLTF.

The rearrangement uses TRBV21-1 and TRBJ2-2; the table names TRBD2, a call not compared with the DNA. TRBV21-1 is a pseudogene locus. This CDR3 has 20 amino acids. The CDR3 loop reads CASSKGSGLAGGGDTGELFF. In DNA, the CDR3 is TGTGCCAGCAGCAAAGGGAGCGGCCTAGCGGGAGGAGGGGACACCGGGGAGCTGTTTTTT.

This chain uses TRBV5-1 with TRBJ2-2, with 12 bases lining up with TRBD2. Germline V lookup: CDR1 SGHRS, CDR2 YFSETQ. Germline trimming cut 0 bases from V and 1 base from J; bases unmatched to any gene: 7. This CDR3 has 19 residues. CDR3 bases: TGCGCCAGCAGCTTGGTCGGACTAGCGGGACGGTTGAACACCGGGGAGCTGTTTTTT. It codes for CASSLVGLAGRLNTGELFF.

This clonotype has just a few counts. This chain connects TRBV15 to TRBJ2-7; no firm D call. The germline V and J ends were trimmed by 1 base and 1 base, with 8 bases remaining between them. CDR3 length: 14 residues. Per germline, CDR1 LNHNV and CDR2 YYDKDF (reference sequence). The CDR3 nucleotides read TGTGCCACCAGCAGAGGTGTTGGTTCCTACGAGCAGTACTTC. Translated: CATSRGVGSYEQYF.

The chain has TRBV19 and TRBJ2-5, with a weak D call TRBD2 (5 bases). CDR1 and CDR2 (germline): LNHDA, SQIVND (reference sequence). This CDR3 has 13 residues. Trimming removed 3 bases from V and 4 bases from J, with 9 bases in between. The CDR3 region is CASSIGRGETQYF. Written as DNA, the CDR3 is TGTGCCAGTAGTATTGGACGGGGAGAGACCCAGTACTTC.

The chain joins TRBV6-1 to TRBJ2-5; TRBD2 agrees at 12 bases. Germline V CDR1 and CDR2: MNHNS, SASEGT. V shed 8 bases, J shed 4 bases, and the junction held 17 bases outside the gene matches. The CDR3 length is 18 residues. The CDR3, as DNA: TGTGCCAGCTCCGGGGGGCTAGCGGGGGGGGTTCAGGTAGAGACCCAGTACTTC. Translated: CASSGGLAGGVQVETQYF.

This clonotype has only a few counts. The chain links TRBV5-1 to TRBJ1-6, with D perhaps matching TRBD1 (6 bases). From germline, CDR1 is SGHRS and CDR2 YFSETQ. The CDR3 contains 15 residues. V was clipped by 4 bases and J by 9 bases, with 17 bases between them. CDR3 sequence reads: CASSPYTGLGSPLHF. Written as DNA, the CDR3 is TGCGCCAGCAGCCCCTATACAGGGCTGGGTTCACCCCTCCACTTT.

A few counts support this clonotype. The chain employs TRBV10-3 and TRBJ1-2, with a tentative D call TRBD1 (5 bases). Germline V lookup: CDR1 ENHRY, CDR2 SYGVKD. V lost 7 bases, J lost 0 bases, and 12 bases lay in between. The CDR3 extends over 14 amino acids. The CDR3 sequence is CAITAGPTNYGYTF. The CDR3 DNA reads as TGTGCCATCACCGCAGGGCCTACTAACTATGGCTACACCTTC.

CDR3 sequence: CASSPGYGTSGATDTQYF. The CDR3 DNA follows: TGCGCCAGCAGCCCGGGTTATGGGACTAGCGGGGCCACAGATACGCAGTATTTT. The chain uses TRBV5-1 and TRBJ2-3, with 13 positions matching TRBD2. The germline gives CDR1 SGHRS, CDR2 YFSETQ. After removal of 4 bases from V and 2 bases from J, the junction contained 10 bases not matched to a gene. This CDR3 spans 18 amino acids.

The chain couples TRBV24-1 to TRBJ2-2; TRBD1 aligns across 9 bases. V dropped 4 bases and J dropped 4; count of bases not matched to a gene: 3. Germline assignment: CDR1 KGHDR and CDR2 SFDVKD. The CDR3 runs to 15 residues. DNA of the CDR3: TGTGCCACCAGTGAAAACAGGGGGCGCACCGGGGAGCTGTTTTTT. Protein sequence: CATSENRGRTGELFF.

The V call is TRBV5-1, the J call TRBJ1-2, with D perhaps TRBD1 (6 bases). There are 14 residues in the CDR3. Germline CDR1 is SGHRS and CDR2 is YFSETQ. Trimming pared 3 bases from V and 6 bases from J, leaving 15 bases between. The CDR3 reads CASSSRGPRDGYTF. In DNA, the CDR3 is TGCGCCAGCAGCTCCAGGGGTCCAAGGGATGGCTACACCTTC.

V gene TRBV19 combines with J gene TRBJ1-1; D gene unclear. The CDR3 is made up of 18 amino acids. Germline lookup yields CDR1 LNHDA and CDR2 SQIVND (reference sequence). Trimming shortened V by 1 base and J by 2 bases, and 20 bases separated the two germline ends. The CDR3 reads CASSIGWKSRSSNTEAFF. As DNA, the CDR3 is TGTGCCAGTAGTATAGGCTGGAAATCCCGTTCCTCCAACACTGAAGCTTTCTTT.

In this sample, this clonotype turned up a few times. The chain combines TRBV12-3 or TRBV12-4 with TRBJ2-5, with D perhaps TRBD2 (6 bases). V was shortened by 5 bases and J by 3 bases, with 16 bases between the two germline ends. This CDR3 has 15 residues. CDR3 coding DNA: TGTGCCAGCAGTCCCCCGGGGGTCGGGAAAGAGACCCAGTACTTC. Translated, it gives CASSPPGVGKETQYF.

V gene TRBV20-1 combines with J gene TRBJ2-1, with 14 bases matching TRBD2. Germline trimming cut 6 bases from V and 7 bases from J; bases unmatched to any gene: 14. This CDR3 spans 17 amino acids. Germline CDR1 is DFQATT and CDR2 is SNEGSKA (reference sequence). The CDR3: CSAEGLAGALFENEQFF. Here the CDR3 DNA reads TGCAGTGCGGAGGGACTAGCGGGGGCCTTGTTTGAAAATGAGCAGTTCTTC.

The chain carries TRBV27 and TRBJ1-2, with 8 bases identical to TRBD1. V lost 3 bases to trimming and J lost 2 bases; unmatched junction nucleotides: 8. Germline V gives CDR1 MNHEY, CDR2 SMNVEV (reference sequence). CDR3 length: 16 amino acids. CDR3 sequence (DNA): TGTGCCAGCAGTTTCCTTCGGACAGGGCACAACTATGGCTACACCTTC. As protein: CASSFLRTGHNYGYTF.

This clonotype came up a few times. The chain is built from TRBV5-6 and TRBJ1-2; unclear D gene. Looked up from germline, CDR1 is SGHDT and CDR2 is YYEEEE. V was cut by 7 bases and J by 3 bases, with 13 bases left in between. The CDR3 contains 13 residues. CDR3 DNA sequence: TGTGCCAGCGTTCGATCTACTCACTATGGCTACACCTTC. It specifies CASVRSTHYGYTF. The full variable domain, completed using reference TRBV5-6 and TRBJ1-2, is DAGVTQSPTHLIKTRGQQVTLRCSPKSGHDTVSWYQQALGQGPQFIFQYYEEEERQRGNFPDRFSGHQFPNYSSELNVNALLLGDSALYLCASVRSTHYGYTFGSGTRLTVV.

This clonotype has just a few counts. The chain employs TRBV3-1 and TRBJ1-1; 8 positions agree with TRBD1. Germline CDR1 and CDR2: LGHDT and YNNKEL (reference sequence). Germline trimming cut 0 bases from V and 5 bases from J; bases unmatched to any gene: 11. The CDR3 length is 17 residues. Here the CDR3 DNA reads TGTGCCAGCAGCCAAGATCGGTACAGGGGGATTGAGACTGAAGCTTTCTTT. Encoded protein: CASSQDRYRGIETEAFF.